The 12 T cell receptor beta chains below all came from one sample that was sequenced in a study of T-cell reconstitution after alpha-beta-depleted transplantation in children. Preparing the TCRbeta library involved the use of unique molecular identifiers. One entry per CDR3 protein, called by TCRdb with MiXCR from the PCR reads. In the table there are about 580,000 distinct CDR3 sequences, approximately 30% of which are singletons. The sequencing here drew on PBMCs, taken before TCRalphabeta/CD19-depleted stem cell transplant. Source of these receptors: a boy less than two years old with Wiskott-Aldrich syndrome, due to receive a stem cell transplant.

This clonotype was observed a few times. The chain is built from TRBV7-9 and TRBJ2-7; D is possibly TRBD1 (6 bases). The germline V and J ends were trimmed by 3 bases and 5 bases, with 11 bases remaining between them. The CDR3 consists of 13 residues. The germline CDR1 and CDR2 sequences are SEHNR and FQNEAQ (reference sequence). CDR3 amino acids: CASSFDRNDEQYF. CDR3 bases: TGTGCCAGCAGCTTCGACAGGAATGACGAGCAGTACTTC.

The chain couples TRBV2 to TRBJ2-4; D unclear. Germline V CDR1 and CDR2: SNHLY, FYNNEI. The CDR3 sequence is 15 residues long. V was trimmed by 6 bases and J by 6 bases, leaving 18 bases between them. This chain's CDR3 is CASSALVGRLNIQYF. The DNA for the CDR3 is TGTGCCAGCAGCGCCCTAGTAGGGCGTTTAAACATTCAGTACTTC.

This clonotype appeared a few times. This rearrangement joins TRBV14 to TRBJ2-3, with no clear D. CDR3 size: 15 residues. Germline values: CDR1 SGHDN, CDR2 FVKESK. The germline V and J ends were trimmed by 0 bases and 4 bases, with 11 bases remaining between them. CDR3 coding DNA: TGTGCCAGCAGCCAAGAGAGAAGTCTCGCAGATACGCAGTATTTT. Translated, it gives CASSQERSLADTQYF.

This clonotype was recorded a few times. The chain recombines TRBV27 with TRBJ1-5; no clear D gene. The V gene lost 6 bases and the J gene lost 3 bases, with 15 bases spanning the gap. The CDR3 runs 15 residues. Germline V gene lookup returns CDR1 MNHEY and CDR2 SMNVEV (reference sequence). This chain's CDR3 is CASSPIRGPNQPQHF. The CDR3 DNA follows: TGTGCCAGCAGCCCAATCCGGGGTCCCAATCAGCCCCAGCATTTT.

This clonotype was seen more than once but under ten times. The chain has TRBV5-1 and TRBJ2-2; D is undetermined. The germline V and J ends were trimmed by 4 bases and 1 base, with 5 bases remaining between them. This CDR3 has 13 amino acids. Germline CDR1 is SGHRS and CDR2 is YFSETQ. CDR3: CASSPWNTGELFF. The DNA of the CDR3 is TGCGCCAGCAGCCCGTGGAACACCGGGGAGCTGTTTTTT.

This clonotype has a count of ten or more. The gene calls are TRBV29-1 and TRBJ2-1; D remains unclear. The germline V and J ends were trimmed by 4 bases and 8 bases, with 9 bases remaining between them. There are 11 residues in the CDR3. Germline CDR1 SQVTM, CDR2 ANQGSEA. The CDR3 nucleotides are TGCAGCGTTGCGAACGCGGATGAGCAGTTCTTC. Protein sequence: CSVANADEQFF.

The V and J genes are TRBV20-1 and TRBJ1-1; D is unresolved. The CDR3 sequence is 13 residues long. The germline V gene has CDR1 DFQATT and CDR2 SNEGSKA (reference sequence). Trimming took off 0 bases at V and 4 bases at J, with 9 bases between the two ends. In DNA form, the CDR3 reads TGCAGTGCTAGAGAGTCGTACTCCACTGAAGCTTTCTTT. As protein: CSARESYSTEAFF.

The V and J genes are TRBV7-9 and TRBJ2-1; no firm D call. Deletions cut 7 bases from V and 8 bases from J, with 21 bases between. Germline lookup yields CDR1 SEHNR and CDR2 FQNEAQ (reference sequence). The CDR3 spans 15 residues. As DNA, the CDR3 is TGTGCCAGCACCCTGGGCGGCGGTGGAAACGATGAGCAGTTCTTC. Translation: CASTLGGGGNDEQFF.

The V call is TRBV7-2, the J call TRBJ2-2; 13 bases align to TRBD2. In germline, CDR1 is SGHTA, CDR2 FQGNSA. Trimming cost V 3 bases and J 0 bases; bases outside gene matches: 7. This CDR3 is 19 amino acids long. The CDR3 DNA follows: TGTGCCAGCAGCTTGGCGGGACTAGCGGGACGAGCGAACACCGGGGAGCTGTTTTTT. Translating gives CASSLAGLAGRANTGELFF.

This clonotype was observed a handful of times. The chain uses TRBV18 and TRBJ2-7; 8 nucleotides align to TRBD2. Germline loops: CDR1 KGHSH, CDR2 LQKENI. Trimming removed 2 bases from V and 3 bases from J; junction bases left unmatched: 3. This CDR3 region has 14 residues. The DNA of the CDR3 is TGTGCCAGCTCACCAAGGAGCGGGAGCTACGAGCAGTACTTC. Its protein is CASSPRSGSYEQYF.

This clonotype came up a few times. The chain recombines TRBV18 with TRBJ1-4; the D gene is possibly TRBD1 (6 bases). The germline CDR1 and CDR2 sequences are KGHSH and LQKENI. The CDR3 is made up of 16 amino acids. Between the trimmed V and J ends, which lost 3 bases and 8 bases, there was a span of 19 bases. CDR3 residues: CASSPQLGRQGEKLFF. Written as DNA, the CDR3 is TGTGCCAGCTCACCCCAGCTGGGGCGTCAGGGGGAAAAACTGTTTTTT.

This sequence joins TRBV4-2 and TRBJ2-1, with 7 bases lining up with TRBD2. This CDR3 is built from 18 residues. Germline loops: CDR1 LGHNA, CDR2 YNFKEQ. Losses at the gene ends were 4 bases for V and 2 bases for J; bases not matched to a gene: 14. The CDR3 protein is CASSPSPGEGGAYNEQFF. CDR3 coding DNA: TGTGCCAGCAGCCCCTCCCCGGGGGAGGGAGGGGCCTACAATGAGCAGTTCTTC.